These T cell receptor beta chains were read from a single sample in a study of T-cell reconstitution after alpha-beta-depleted transplantation in children. Each CDR3 protein gets one entry after TCRdb re-called the PCR reads with MiXCR. The table records 360,000 or so distinct CDR3 sequences, roughly 22% of them present only once. Sample: PBMCs from the stem cell graft donor, taken from the stem cell graft. These TCRs come from a human donor who donated a stem cell graft to a child with acute myeloid leukemia. The CDR3 runs from the conserved cysteine through the conserved F or W. A D gene is named only where the DNA matches it firmly. The size entry is marked missing in some rows and otherwise reads once, few, many or a size class.

v_call,cdr3_length,j_call,d_call,clone_size,cdr3_aa
TRBV20-1,14,TRBJ2-1,-,few,CSAQRTGTYNEQFF
TRBV10-3,14,TRBJ2-5,TRBD2,-,CAITQGLAGETQYF
TRBV12-3/TRBV12-4,14,TRBJ2-3,TRBD2,many,CASRGTSVTDTQYF
TRBV12-3/TRBV12-4,13,TRBJ2-1,TRBD2,many,CASSFGSGSEQFF
TRBV20-1,12,TRBJ2-5,-,-,CSARDWGETQYF
TRBV4-2,17,TRBJ1-5,-,few,CASSQEVLSRAYQPQHF
TRBV10-3,14,TRBJ1-6,TRBD1,-,CAISGGDRPSPLHF
TRBV20-1,14,TRBJ1-4,TRBD1,-,CSAQPGQKVEKLFF
TRBV29-1,12,TRBJ2-7,TRBD1,-,CSVSTGYYEQYF
TRBV7-9,13,TRBJ2-1,TRBD2,-,CASSHPASGRAFF
TRBV20-1,18,TRBJ2-7,-,-,CSARVRARDRTSSYEQYF
TRBV25-1,13,TRBJ2-5,-,-,CASVTGDYETQYF
TRBV5-1,15,TRBJ2-1,TRBD2,few,CASSFGSSGTYEQFF
TRBV5-1,15,TRBJ2-1,-,-,CASIFDQGTYNEQFF
TRBV4-2,14,TRBJ2-7,TRBD2,-,CASILTSGYNEQYF
TRBV6-2/TRBV6-3,18,TRBJ2-6,TRBD2,few,CASSYPGRASSGANVLTF
TRBV20-1,13,TRBJ2-4,-,few,CSATNPAKNIQYF
TRBV10-3,16,TRBJ2-7,TRBD2,-,CAIRGTSGISSYEQYF
TRBV29-1,12,TRBJ2-1,TRBD2,many,CSEGLGSNEQFF
TRBV5-1,12,TRBJ2-1,-,-,CASSTQSNEQFF
TRBV9,17,TRBJ2-7,-,few,CASSPEGSGSHSYEQYF
TRBV7-9,14,TRBJ1-1,-,few,CASSLVGTDTEAFF
TRBV24-1,14,TRBJ2-1,TRBD2,-,CATSKREGLNEQFF
TRBV4-2,15,TRBJ2-3,-,-,CASSQDSVRTDTQYF
TRBV29-1,14,TRBJ2-7,-,many,CSVETPSKAREQYF
TRBV4-1,14,TRBJ1-1,TRBD1,-,CASSQDRVLTEAFF
TRBV28,15,TRBJ2-1,TRBD1,few,CASSPTGGVYNEQFF
TRBV7-2,15,TRBJ2-1,TRBD2,many,CASSLGAGGYNEQFF
TRBV6-5,15,TRBJ2-4,-,once,CASSYGTGIYNIQYF
TRBV4-2,17,TRBJ2-7,-,many,CASSQGDMGPMSYEQYF
TRBV12-3/TRBV12-4,15,TRBJ2-2,TRBD1,many,CASSRTGMNTGELFF
TRBV6-5,17,TRBJ2-4,-,few,CASSYTAPGEAKNIQYF
TRBV4-1,16,TRBJ2-7,TRBD1,-,CASSRGQGGLSYEQYF
TRBV6-5,14,TRBJ2-7,-,many,CASSYFEGYYEQYF
TRBV20-1,16,TRBJ2-3,TRBD2,few,CSARDGTTPRVDTQYF
TRBV4-1,16,TRBJ2-3,-,-,CASSQGGAGRTDTQYF
TRBV20-1,16,TRBJ2-3,TRBD2,many,CSAKHLLAGQTDTQYF
TRBV29-1,14,TRBJ1-1,-,many,CSVEGRGLSTEAFF
TRBV27,12,TRBJ2-1,-,few,CASSLFGVGEFF
TRBV20-1,16,TRBJ2-6,-,few,CSAFTELQSGANVLTF
TRBV6-5,15,TRBJ1-4,-,few,CASSYSKGADEKLFF
TRBV20-1,15,TRBJ2-1,TRBD1,few,CSAPEPGQGYNEQFF
TRBV29-1,15,TRBJ2-1,TRBD2,few,CSGREGAAGGGEQFF
TRBV7-9,15,TRBJ2-5,TRBD2,-,CASSSGTSGSKTQYF